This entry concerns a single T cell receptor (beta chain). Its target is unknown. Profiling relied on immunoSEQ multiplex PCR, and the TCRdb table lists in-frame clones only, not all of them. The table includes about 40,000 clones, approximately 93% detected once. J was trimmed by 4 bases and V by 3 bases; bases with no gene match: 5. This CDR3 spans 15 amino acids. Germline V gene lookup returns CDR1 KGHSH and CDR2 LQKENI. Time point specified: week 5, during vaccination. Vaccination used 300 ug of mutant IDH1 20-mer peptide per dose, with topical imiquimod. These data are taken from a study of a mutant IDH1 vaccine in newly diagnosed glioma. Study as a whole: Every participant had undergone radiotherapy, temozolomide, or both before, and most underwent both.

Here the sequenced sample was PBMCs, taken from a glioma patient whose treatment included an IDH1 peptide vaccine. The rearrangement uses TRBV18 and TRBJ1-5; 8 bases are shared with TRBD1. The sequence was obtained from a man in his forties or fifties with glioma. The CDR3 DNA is TGTGCCAGCTCACCCGGGACAGGCCCAAATCAGCCCCAGCATTTT. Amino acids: CASSPGTGPNQPQHF.